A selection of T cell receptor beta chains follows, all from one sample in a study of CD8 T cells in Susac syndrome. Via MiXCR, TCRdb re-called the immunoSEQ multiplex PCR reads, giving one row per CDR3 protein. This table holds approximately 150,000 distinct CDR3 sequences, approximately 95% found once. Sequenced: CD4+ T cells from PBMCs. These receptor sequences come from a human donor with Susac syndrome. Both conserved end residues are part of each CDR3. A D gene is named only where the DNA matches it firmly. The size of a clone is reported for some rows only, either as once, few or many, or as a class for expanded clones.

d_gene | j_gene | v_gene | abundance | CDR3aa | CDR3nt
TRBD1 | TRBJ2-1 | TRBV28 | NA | CASSWDQGAYNEQFF | TGTGCCAGCAGTTGGGATCAGGGGGCCTACAATGAGCAGTTCTTC
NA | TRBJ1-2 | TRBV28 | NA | CATLPRTADFYGYTF | TGTGCCACCCTCCCCAGGACAGCCGACTTCTATGGCTACACCTTC
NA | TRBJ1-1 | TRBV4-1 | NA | CASSQDLGWEAFF | TGCGCCAGCAGCCAAGATTTAGGGTGGGAAGCTTTCTTT
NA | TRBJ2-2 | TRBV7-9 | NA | CASSWDASNTGELFF | TGTGCCAGCAGCTGGGACGCCTCGAACACCGGGGAGCTGTTTTTT
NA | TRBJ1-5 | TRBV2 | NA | CASTAGLGRSNQPQHF | TGTGCCAGCACCGCAGGCCTGGGTCGGAGCAATCAGCCCCAGCATTTT
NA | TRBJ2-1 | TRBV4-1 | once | CASSQDVTRGFFF | TGCGCCAGCAGCCAAGATGTAACGAGGGGCTTTTTCTTC
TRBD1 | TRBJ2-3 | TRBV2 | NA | CASLARSAGGADTQYF | TGTGCCAGCCTTGCGCGGTCGGCAGGGGGTGCAGATACGCAGTATTTT
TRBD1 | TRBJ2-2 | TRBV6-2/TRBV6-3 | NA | CASSEGQATGELFF | TGTGCCAGCAGTGAGGGACAGGCTACCGGGGAGCTGTTTTTT
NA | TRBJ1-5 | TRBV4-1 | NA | CASSQVPGNQPQHF | TGCGCCAGCAGCCAAGTACCTGGTAATCAGCCCCAGCATTTT
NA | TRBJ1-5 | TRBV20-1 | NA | CSADGTTSAQPQHF | TGCAGTGCTGATGGGACAACATCAGCTCAGCCCCAGCATTTT
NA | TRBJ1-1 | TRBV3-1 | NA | CASSQEREAFF | TGTGCCAGCAGCCAAGAAAGGGAAGCTTTCTTT
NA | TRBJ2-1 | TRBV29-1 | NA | CSVVGQGGVQFF | TGCAGCGTTGTGGGGCAGGGGGGGGTTCAGTTCTTC
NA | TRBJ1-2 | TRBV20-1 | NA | CSARDSRALGGYTF | TGCAGTGCTAGAGATTCAAGGGCCCTAGGGGGCTACACCTTC
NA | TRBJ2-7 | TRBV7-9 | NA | CASSTQGYGQYF | TGTGCCAGCAGCACACAGGGTTATGGGCAGTACTTC
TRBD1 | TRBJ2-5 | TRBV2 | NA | CASSRDSQETQYF | TGTGCCAGCAGTCGGGACAGCCAAGAGACCCAGTACTTC
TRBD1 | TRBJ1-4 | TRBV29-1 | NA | CSAPPRTGEEKLFF | TGCAGCGCCCCACCCCGGACAGGGGAGGAAAAACTGTTTTTT
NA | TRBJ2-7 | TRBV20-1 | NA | CSARGLRLGIYEQYF | TGCAGTGCTAGAGGCCTGCGTCTGGGCATCTACGAGCAGTACTTC
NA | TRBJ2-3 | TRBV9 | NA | CASSANRDPSTDTQYF | TGTGCCAGCAGCGCCAACCGAGATCCTAGCACAGATACGCAGTATTTT
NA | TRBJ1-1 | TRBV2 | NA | CAEGNTEAFF | TGTGCCGAAGGGAACACTGAAGCTTTCTTT
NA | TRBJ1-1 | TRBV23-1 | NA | CASTCSGNTEAFF | TGCGCCAGCACCTGCAGTGGGAACACTGAAGCTTTCTTT
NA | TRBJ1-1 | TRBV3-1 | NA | CASSRVRSTEAFF | TGTGCCAGCAGCCGGGTGCGGAGCACTGAAGCTTTCTTT
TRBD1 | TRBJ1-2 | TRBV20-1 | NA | CSARGQDFYGYTF | TGCAGTGCCCGCGGACAGGATTTCTATGGCTACACCTTC
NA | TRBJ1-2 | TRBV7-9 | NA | CASSLGEGNNRYTF | TGTGCCAGCAGCTTAGGAGAGGGCAATAATCGCTACACCTTC
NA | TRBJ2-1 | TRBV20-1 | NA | CSAKLPRSSSYNEQFF | TGCAGTGCTAAATTACCCCGGTCGAGCTCCTACAATGAGCAGTTCTTC
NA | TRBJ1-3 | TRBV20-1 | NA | CSARDLGQGSGNTIYF | TGCAGTGCTAGAGATCTGGGACAAGGCTCTGGAAACACCATATATTTT
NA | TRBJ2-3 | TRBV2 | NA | CARQTGTSTDTQYF | TGTGCCAGACAGACAGGGACTAGCACAGATACGCAGTATTTT
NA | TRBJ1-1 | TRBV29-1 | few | CSVERVMNTEAFF | TGCAGCGTTGAGAGGGTCATGAACACTGAAGCTTTCTTT
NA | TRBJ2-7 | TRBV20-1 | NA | CSARDYISEQYF | TGCAGTGCTAGAGACTACATCAGCGAGCAGTACTTC
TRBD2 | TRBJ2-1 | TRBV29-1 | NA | CSAQRTSSNNEQFF | TGCAGCGCCCAACGGACTAGTTCCAACAATGAGCAGTTCTTC
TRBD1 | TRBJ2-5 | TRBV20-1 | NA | CSARDPGTGKETQYF | TGCAGTGCTAGAGATCCCGGGACAGGGAAAGAGACCCAGTACTTC
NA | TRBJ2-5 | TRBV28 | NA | CASSLLRVGFDEETQYF | TGTGCCAGCAGTTTGTTGCGGGTTGGGTTTGACGAAGAGACCCAGTACTTC
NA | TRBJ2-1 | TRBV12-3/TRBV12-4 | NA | CASSPGQGANNEQFF | TGTGCCAGCAGCCCGGGCCAAGGGGCAAACAATGAGCAGTTCTTC
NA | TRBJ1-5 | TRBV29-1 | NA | CSVPKGGDEGNQPQHF | TGCAGCGTCCCCAAGGGAGGGGATGAGGGCAATCAGCCCCAGCATTTT
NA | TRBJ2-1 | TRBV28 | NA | CASSLIGPGDNEQFF | TGTGCCAGCAGTTTGATCGGGCCCGGGGATAATGAGCAGTTCTTC
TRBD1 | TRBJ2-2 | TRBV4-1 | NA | CASNSPGRTGKTGELFF | TGCGCCAGCAATTCCCCGGGAAGGACAGGGAAAACCGGGGAGCTGTTTTTT
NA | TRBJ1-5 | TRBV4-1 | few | CASSQGSAGLNQPQHF | TGCGCCAGCAGCCAAGGCTCAGCGGGCCTCAATCAGCCCCAGCATTTT
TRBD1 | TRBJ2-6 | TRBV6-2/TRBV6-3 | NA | CASSYLPGGELWGANVLTF | TGTGCCAGCAGTTACCTTCCAGGGGGCGAATTGTGGGGGGCCAACGTCCTGACTTTC
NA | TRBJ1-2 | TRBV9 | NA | CASSPWGLYGYTF | TGTGCCAGCAGCCCCTGGGGGCTCTATGGCTACACCTTC
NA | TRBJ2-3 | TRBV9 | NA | CASSVGTKRADTQYF | TGTGCCAGCAGCGTTGGGACCAAGAGGGCAGATACGCAGTATTTT
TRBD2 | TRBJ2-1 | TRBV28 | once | CASSDPPGSGRVNEQFF | TGTGCCAGCAGCGACCCCCCAGGGAGCGGGAGGGTGAATGAGCAGTTCTTC
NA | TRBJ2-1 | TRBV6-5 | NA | CASSLFRGQFRQFF | TGTGCCAGCAGCCTCTTCCGGGGCCAGTTTCGGCAGTTCTTC
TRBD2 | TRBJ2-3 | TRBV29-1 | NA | CSLSTGTSSSGTQYF | TGCAGCCTCAGCACCGGGACTAGCTCCTCGGGGACGCAGTATTTT
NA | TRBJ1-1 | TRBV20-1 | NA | CSARDAKRGDLNTEAFF | TGCAGTGCTAGAGACGCCAAAAGGGGAGATTTGAACACTGAAGCTTTCTTT
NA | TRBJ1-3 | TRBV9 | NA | CASSVQGSSGNTIYF | TGTGCCAGCAGCGTACAGGGTAGCTCTGGAAACACCATATATTTT
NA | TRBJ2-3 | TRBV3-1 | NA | CASSQEASRDTQYF | TGTGCCAGCAGCCAAGAGGCAAGTCGTGATACGCAGTATTTT
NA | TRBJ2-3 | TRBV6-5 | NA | CASSYDWQSTDTQYF | TGTGCCAGCAGTTACGATTGGCAGAGCACAGATACGCAGTATTTT
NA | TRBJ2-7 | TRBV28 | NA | CASQRLGGGHEQYF | TGTGCCTCCCAACGGCTGGGAGGGGGCCACGAGCAGTACTTC
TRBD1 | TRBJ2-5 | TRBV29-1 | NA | CSVRTGLVVETQYF | TGCAGCGTCAGGACAGGGCTTGTAGTCGAGACCCAGTACTTC
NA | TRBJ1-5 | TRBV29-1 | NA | CSVAQTDSNQPQHF | TGCAGCGTTGCCCAAACAGATAGCAATCAGCCCCAGCATTTT
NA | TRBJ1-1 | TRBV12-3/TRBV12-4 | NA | CASSFDGGGSRTEAFF | TGTGCCAGCAGTTTCGACGGGGGGGGTTCGAGGACTGAAGCTTTCTTT
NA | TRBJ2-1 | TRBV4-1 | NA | CASSQGRLVTSYNEQFF | TGCGCCAGCAGCCAAGGGCGACTAGTCACTTCCTACAATGAGCAGTTCTTC
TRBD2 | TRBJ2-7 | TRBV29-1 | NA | CSVASKRGLAGEQYF | TGCAGCGTTGCTTCGAAGCGGGGGTTGGCGGGGGAGCAGTACTTC
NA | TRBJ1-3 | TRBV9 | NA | CASSPNFNTIYF | TGTGCCAGCAGCCCTAATTTTAACACCATATATTTT
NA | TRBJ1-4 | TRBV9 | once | CASSVGQAGEKLFF | TGTGCCAGCAGCGTAGGACAGGCGGGGGAAAAACTGTTTTTT
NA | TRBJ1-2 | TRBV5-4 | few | CASSLAGRDGYTF | TGTGCCAGCAGCTTGGCAGGGCGTGATGGCTACACCTTC
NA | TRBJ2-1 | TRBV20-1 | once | CTAGLGNEQFF | TGCACCGCAGGGCTTGGGAACGAGCAGTTCTTC
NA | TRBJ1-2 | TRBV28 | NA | CASSLQGPGYTF | TGTGCCAGCAGTTTACAGGGCCCTGGCTACACCTTC
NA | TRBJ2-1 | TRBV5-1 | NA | CASSRDSGEGEQFF | TGCGCCAGCAGCAGAGACAGTGGTGAGGGTGAGCAGTTCTTC
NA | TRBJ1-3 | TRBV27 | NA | CASSGNSGNTIYF | TGTGCCAGCAGTGGGAATTCTGGAAACACCATATATTTT